A selection of T cell receptor beta chains follows, all from one sample in a study of OX40 agonist ivuxolimab in advanced cancers. The table came from immunoSEQ multiplex PCR; TCRdb's copy has only in-frame clones and leaves some out. There are some 49,000 clones in the sample; around 85% occur only once, and roughly 54% lies in the top ten. Sequencing used CD4+ or CD8+ T cells sorted from blood, obtained in a trial of the OX40 agonist ivuxolimab. The receptors shown here come from an adult with an advanced solid tumor such as melanoma, head and neck, liver or kidney cancer. The CDR3 runs from the conserved cysteine through the conserved F or W. A D gene is named only where the DNA matches it firmly. Some rows have no size entry. The others give once, few or many, or a class for an expanded clone.

CDR3nt: TGTGCCAGCAGTTTAGAGGGGACAGACTACAATGAGCAGTTCTTC; CDR3aa: CASSLEGTDYNEQFF; j_gene: TRBJ2-1; abundance: -; v_gene: TRBV27; d_gene: TRBD1
CDR3nt: TGTGCCAGCAGTTCGACGGTTACCGGGGAGCTGTTTTTT; CDR3aa: CASSSTVTGELFF; j_gene: TRBJ2-2; abundance: -; v_gene: TRBV6-5; d_gene: -
CDR3nt: TGTGCCAGCAGCCAAGTAGGAGTGACCGATGGCTACACCTTC; CDR3aa: CASSQVGVTDGYTF; j_gene: TRBJ1-2; abundance: -; v_gene: TRBV4-2; d_gene: -
CDR3nt: TGCGCCAGCAGTGAGGACGGGAGGACCCAGTACTTC; CDR3aa: CASSEDGRTQYF; j_gene: TRBJ2-5; abundance: -; v_gene: TRBV10-1; d_gene: -
CDR3nt: TGTGCCAGCAGTTACTCGATTCCGTCGAGAACTGAAGCTTTCTTT; CDR3aa: CASSYSIPSRTEAFF; j_gene: TRBJ1-1; abundance: -; v_gene: TRBV6-6; d_gene: -
CDR3nt: TGTGCCAGCAGCTTGGAACAGTACAATGAGCAGTTCTTC; CDR3aa: CASSLEQYNEQFF; j_gene: TRBJ2-1; abundance: few; v_gene: TRBV7-6; d_gene: -
CDR3nt: TGTGCCAGCAGCTCCCCTTCTAGCGGGAGGGCCGTTCGGCATGAGCAGTTCTTC; CDR3aa: CASSSPSSGRAVRHEQFF; j_gene: TRBJ2-1; abundance: -; v_gene: TRBV11-3; d_gene: TRBD2
CDR3nt: TGCGCCAGCAGCTTAGGGGGGACGCTGAACACTGAAGCTTTCTTT; CDR3aa: CASSLGGTLNTEAFF; j_gene: TRBJ1-1; abundance: -; v_gene: TRBV4-1; d_gene: -
CDR3nt: TGTGCCAGCAGCTTAGGAGGAGCGGGACCACGCTCCTACGAGCAGTACTTC; CDR3aa: CASSLGGAGPRSYEQYF; j_gene: TRBJ2-7; abundance: -; v_gene: TRBV7-9; d_gene: TRBD2
CDR3nt: TGCAGCGTCGAGCCGGGGACTAGTTACAATGAGCAGTTCTTC; CDR3aa: CSVEPGTSYNEQFF; j_gene: TRBJ2-1; abundance: -; v_gene: TRBV29-1; d_gene: TRBD2
CDR3nt: TGTGCCAGCAGCTTTCTAGGGAGAAGGGGCAATGAGCAGTTCTTC; CDR3aa: CASSFLGRRGNEQFF; j_gene: TRBJ2-1; abundance: -; v_gene: TRBV7-8; d_gene: -
CDR3nt: TGTGCCAGCAGCCAACGCGGGGGACAGGGGACCTACGAGCAGTACTTC; CDR3aa: CASSQRGGQGTYEQYF; j_gene: TRBJ2-7; abundance: -; v_gene: TRBV14; d_gene: TRBD1
CDR3nt: TGTGCCAGCAGCAGGGGCACAGATACGCAGTATTTT; CDR3aa: CASSRGTDTQYF; j_gene: TRBJ2-3; abundance: -; v_gene: TRBV28; d_gene: -
CDR3nt: TGTGCCAGCAGCTTATCTTGGTACACTGAAGCTTTCTTT; CDR3aa: CASSLSWYTEAFF; j_gene: TRBJ1-1; abundance: -; v_gene: TRBV7-2; d_gene: -
CDR3nt: TGTGCCAGCAGTTACAGGGCGGGAGGCCTCTCCTACGAGCAGTACTTC; CDR3aa: CASSYRAGGLSYEQYF; j_gene: TRBJ2-7; abundance: -; v_gene: TRBV6-5; d_gene: TRBD2
CDR3nt: TGTGCCAGCAGTGAAGCCCGCGGTCCCTACGAGCAGTACTTC; CDR3aa: CASSEARGPYEQYF; j_gene: TRBJ2-7; abundance: -; v_gene: TRBV2; d_gene: -
CDR3nt: TGTGCCAGCGGCGTAGGGACGGGTAGCACAGATACGCAGTATTTT; CDR3aa: CASGVGTGSTDTQYF; j_gene: TRBJ2-3; abundance: -; v_gene: TRBV5-8; d_gene: -
CDR3nt: TGTGCCAGTAGTTCCGGGGGCGGAGCCTACGAGCAGTACTTC; CDR3aa: CASSSGGGAYEQYF; j_gene: TRBJ2-7; abundance: few; v_gene: TRBV19; d_gene: -
CDR3nt: TGTGCCAGCACCTCAGGGAGGAGGACTGAAGCTTTCTTT; CDR3aa: CASTSGRRTEAFF; j_gene: TRBJ1-1; abundance: -; v_gene: TRBV6-5; d_gene: -
CDR3nt: TGTGCCAGCAGTTTACAGGGGGTAGGACAGCCCCAGCATTTT; CDR3aa: CASSLQGVGQPQHF; j_gene: TRBJ1-5; abundance: -; v_gene: TRBV2; d_gene: TRBD1
CDR3nt: TGTGCTAGTGGGACCGGGACAGGGGGTTTGGAGCTGTTTTTT; CDR3aa: CASGTGTGGLELFF; j_gene: TRBJ2-2; abundance: -; v_gene: TRBV12-5; d_gene: TRBD1
CDR3nt: TGTGCCAGCAGTTGGGTGGGTACCGGGGAGCTGTTTTTT; CDR3aa: CASSWVGTGELFF; j_gene: TRBJ2-2; abundance: -; v_gene: TRBV27; d_gene: -
CDR3nt: TGTGCCAGCAGCTTGTTCAGGAGAGTGAACACCGGGGAGCTGTTTTTT; CDR3aa: CASSLFRRVNTGELFF; j_gene: TRBJ2-2; abundance: -; v_gene: TRBV11-2; d_gene: -
CDR3nt: TGTGCCAGCAGTTTTCTGACTAGCGGTAGCACAGATACGCAGTATTTT; CDR3aa: CASSFLTSGSTDTQYF; j_gene: TRBJ2-3; abundance: -; v_gene: TRBV27; d_gene: TRBD2
CDR3nt: TGTGCCAGCAGCGCCGGGACTAGCGGGCCCCACGGGACCCAGTACTTC; CDR3aa: CASSAGTSGPHGTQYF; j_gene: TRBJ2-5; abundance: -; v_gene: TRBV5-4; d_gene: TRBD2
CDR3nt: TGTGCCAGCAGCCAAGATTTACAGATCCCATTGAATGGCTACACCTTC; CDR3aa: CASSQDLQIPLNGYTF; j_gene: TRBJ1-2; abundance: -; v_gene: TRBV4-2; d_gene: -
CDR3nt: TGTGCCAGTAGTATTGGTGGCGGGGGGGCTTACGAGCAGTACTTC; CDR3aa: CASSIGGGGAYEQYF; j_gene: TRBJ2-7; abundance: -; v_gene: TRBV19; d_gene: TRBD2
CDR3nt: TGCGCCAGCAGGCCCTCCGGGGCGGGGGGCCGGTCGGGCACAGATACGCAGTATTTT; CDR3aa: CASRPSGAGGRSGTDTQYF; j_gene: TRBJ2-3; abundance: -; v_gene: TRBV10-2; d_gene: TRBD2
CDR3nt: TGTGCCAGCAGCTTAGTGGGGCCTAGCGGGAGGTTAGGGGAGCTGTTTTTT; CDR3aa: CASSLVGPSGRLGELFF; j_gene: TRBJ2-2; abundance: -; v_gene: TRBV11-2; d_gene: TRBD2
CDR3nt: TGTGCCAGCAGCTCGTCCTCCGGGACAGGGAGGGCCGGGGAGCTGTTTTTT; CDR3aa: CASSSSSGTGRAGELFF; j_gene: TRBJ2-2; abundance: -; v_gene: TRBV7-3; d_gene: TRBD1
CDR3nt: TGTGCCAGTAGTTTAGACGGGACAGGGGAAAACACAGATACGCAGTATTTT; CDR3aa: CASSLDGTGENTDTQYF; j_gene: TRBJ2-3; abundance: -; v_gene: TRBV19; d_gene: TRBD1
CDR3nt: TGTGCCATCAGTGGGGGCAGGGAAGAGACCCAGTACTTC; CDR3aa: CAISGGREETQYF; j_gene: TRBJ2-5; abundance: -; v_gene: TRBV10-3; d_gene: -
CDR3nt: TGTGCCAGCAGTACCGGGACTAGCGGGGTTATCTCCTACGACGAGCAGTACTTC; CDR3aa: CASSTGTSGVISYDEQYF; j_gene: TRBJ2-7; abundance: -; v_gene: TRBV27; d_gene: TRBD2
CDR3nt: TGTGCCAGCAGCTACTCCGGACTAGCGGGAACTGAGCAGTTCTTC; CDR3aa: CASSYSGLAGTEQFF; j_gene: TRBJ2-1; abundance: -; v_gene: TRBV6-5; d_gene: TRBD2
CDR3nt: TGTGCCAGCTCACCATTATTCCAGGGGTCCACCGGCCATGGCTACACCTTC; CDR3aa: CASSPLFQGSTGHGYTF; j_gene: TRBJ1-2; abundance: -; v_gene: TRBV18; d_gene: -
CDR3nt: TGTGCCAGCAGCCCTTTGTCCCCCTCGTGGCAGCAACCCTACGAGCAGTACTTC; CDR3aa: CASSPLSPSWQQPYEQYF; j_gene: TRBJ2-7; abundance: -; v_gene: TRBV28; d_gene: -
CDR3nt: TGCGCCAGCAGTGGAGAGGGTTCAAGAGGCTACACCTTC; CDR3aa: CASSGEGSRGYTF; j_gene: TRBJ1-2; abundance: -; v_gene: TRBV10-2; d_gene: -
CDR3nt: TGTGCCAGCAGACCACCGCTGGCGGGAGATACGCAGTATTTT; CDR3aa: CASRPPLAGDTQYF; j_gene: TRBJ2-3; abundance: -; v_gene: TRBV27; d_gene: -
CDR3nt: TGTGCCAGCAGTTACTCTCTGGGACAGAGCTCCTACGAGCAGTACTTC; CDR3aa: CASSYSLGQSSYEQYF; j_gene: TRBJ2-7; abundance: -; v_gene: TRBV6-5; d_gene: TRBD1
CDR3nt: TGTGCCAGCAGCTTAGGTCCCCCGGGACAGCTCTATGGCTACACCTTC; CDR3aa: CASSLGPPGQLYGYTF; j_gene: TRBJ1-2; abundance: few; v_gene: TRBV7-9; d_gene: TRBD1
CDR3nt: TGTGCCAGCAGCTTTGGGACCCAGGGCACTGAAGCTTTCTTT; CDR3aa: CASSFGTQGTEAFF; j_gene: TRBJ1-1; abundance: once; v_gene: TRBV5-4; d_gene: -
CDR3nt: TGTGCCAGCAGCTTTGAGCCGGGACTACCTACCGGGGAGCTGTTTTTT; CDR3aa: CASSFEPGLPTGELFF; j_gene: TRBJ2-2; abundance: -; v_gene: TRBV7-2; d_gene: TRBD2
CDR3nt: TGTGCCATCAGGTCAGATAAGAACACTGAAGCTTTCTTT; CDR3aa: CAIRSDKNTEAFF; j_gene: TRBJ1-1; abundance: once; v_gene: TRBV10-3; d_gene: -
CDR3nt: TGCGCCAGCAGCCAAGGGCTGCTGAACACTGAAGCTTTCTTT; CDR3aa: CASSQGLLNTEAFF; j_gene: TRBJ1-1; abundance: -; v_gene: TRBV4-1; d_gene: -
CDR3nt: TGCAGTGCTTTAAACAATGAGCAGTTCTTC; CDR3aa: CSALNNEQFF; j_gene: TRBJ2-1; abundance: -; v_gene: TRBV20-1; d_gene: -
CDR3nt: TGTGCCAGCTGCCCCAGGACGGATTCACCCCTCCACTTT; CDR3aa: CASCPRTDSPLHF; j_gene: TRBJ1-6; abundance: -; v_gene: TRBV6-1; d_gene: -